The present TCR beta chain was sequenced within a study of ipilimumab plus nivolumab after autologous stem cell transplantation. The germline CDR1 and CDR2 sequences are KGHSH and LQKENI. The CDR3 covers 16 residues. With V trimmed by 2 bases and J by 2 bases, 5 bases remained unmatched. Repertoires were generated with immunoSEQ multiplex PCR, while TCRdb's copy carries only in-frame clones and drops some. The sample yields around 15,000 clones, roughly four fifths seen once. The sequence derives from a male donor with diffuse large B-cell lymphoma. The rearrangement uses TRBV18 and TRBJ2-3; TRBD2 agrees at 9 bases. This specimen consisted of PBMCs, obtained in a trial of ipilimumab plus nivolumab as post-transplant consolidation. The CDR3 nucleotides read TGTGCCAGCTCACCAAAACCGGGACTAGCCACAGATACGCAGTATTTT. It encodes CASSPKPGLATDTQYF. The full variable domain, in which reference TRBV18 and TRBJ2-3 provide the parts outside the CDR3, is NAGVMQNPRHLVRRRGQEARLRCSPMKGHSHVYWYRQLPEEGLKFMVYLQKENIIDESGMPKERFSAEFPKEGPSILRIQQVVRGDSAAYFCASSPKPGLATDTQYFGPGTRLTVL.